Here is one TCR beta chain with its context. Its specificity is not known. Built from TCR beta cDNA, the libraries had unique molecular identifiers in them. Via MiXCR, TCRdb re-called the PCR reads, giving one row per CDR3 protein. The sample has about 500,000 distinct CDR3 sequences, roughly 45% seen once. The sample is drawn from a study of post-analysis software for immune sequencing data. CDR3 length: 15 amino acids. V lost 6 bases, J lost 0 bases, and 14 bases lay in between. Regarding the study as a whole: F measure showed strong co-clustering of same-batch samples. Among 5 or 6 TRBV segments more frequent in patients than controls were TRBV5-6, TRBV5-1 and TRBV20-1.

The TCR was taken from a girl aged 10 to 17 with multiple sclerosis. Sequencing was carried out using blood. The rearrangement uses TRBV12-3 or TRBV12-4 and TRBJ1-2; no reliable D call. The CDR3, as DNA: TGTGCCAGCAGCCTTAAGTCGGGAGCTAACTATGGCTACACCTTC. Protein sequence: CASSLKSGANYGYTF.